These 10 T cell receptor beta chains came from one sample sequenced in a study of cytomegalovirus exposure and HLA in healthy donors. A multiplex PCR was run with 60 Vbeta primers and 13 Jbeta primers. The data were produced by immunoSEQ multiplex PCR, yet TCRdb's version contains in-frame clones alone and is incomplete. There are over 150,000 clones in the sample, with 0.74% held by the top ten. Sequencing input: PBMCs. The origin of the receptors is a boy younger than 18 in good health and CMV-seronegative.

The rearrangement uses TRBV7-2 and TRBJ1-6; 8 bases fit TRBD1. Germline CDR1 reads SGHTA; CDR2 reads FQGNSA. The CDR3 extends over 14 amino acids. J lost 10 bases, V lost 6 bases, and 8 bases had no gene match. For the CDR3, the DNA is TGTGCCAGCAGACTGGACAGGGAGGTCTCACCCCTCCACTTT. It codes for CASRLDREVSPLHF.

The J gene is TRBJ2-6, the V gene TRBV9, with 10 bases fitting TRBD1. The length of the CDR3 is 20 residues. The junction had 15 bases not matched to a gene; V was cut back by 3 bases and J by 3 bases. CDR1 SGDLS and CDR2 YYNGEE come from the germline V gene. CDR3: CASSAPIQTGGTYGANVLTF. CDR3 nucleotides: TGTGCCAGCAGCGCTCCGATACAGACAGGGGGCACCTATGGGGCCAACGTCCTGACTTTC.

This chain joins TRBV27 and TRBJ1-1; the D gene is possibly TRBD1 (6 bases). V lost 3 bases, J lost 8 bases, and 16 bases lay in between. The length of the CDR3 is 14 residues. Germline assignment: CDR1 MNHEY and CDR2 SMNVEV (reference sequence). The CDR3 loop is CASSFGGAELEAFF. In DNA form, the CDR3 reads TGTGCCAGCAGTTTTGGGGGGGCGGAACTAGAAGCTTTCTTT.

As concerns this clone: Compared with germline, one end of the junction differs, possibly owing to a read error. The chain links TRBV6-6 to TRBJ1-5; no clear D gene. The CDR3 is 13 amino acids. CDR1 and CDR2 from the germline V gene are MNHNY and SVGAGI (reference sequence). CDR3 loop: CASSYSKNQSQHF. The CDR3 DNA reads TGTGCCAGCAGTTACTCGAAAAATCAGTCCCAGCATTTT.

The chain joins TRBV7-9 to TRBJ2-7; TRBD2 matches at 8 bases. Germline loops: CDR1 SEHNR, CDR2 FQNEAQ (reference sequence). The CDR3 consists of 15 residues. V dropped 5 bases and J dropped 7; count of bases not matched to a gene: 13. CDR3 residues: CASSPGGGVVGEQYF. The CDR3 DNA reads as TGTGCCAGCAGCCCCGGGGGGGGAGTCGTGGGGGAGCAGTACTTC.

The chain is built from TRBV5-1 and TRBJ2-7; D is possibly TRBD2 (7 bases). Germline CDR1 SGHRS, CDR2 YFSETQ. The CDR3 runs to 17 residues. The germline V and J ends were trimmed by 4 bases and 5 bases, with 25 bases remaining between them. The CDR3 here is CASSHPVSPRGADEQYF. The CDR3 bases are TGCGCCAGCAGCCACCCGGTTTCACCCCGGGGGGCCGACGAGCAGTACTTC.

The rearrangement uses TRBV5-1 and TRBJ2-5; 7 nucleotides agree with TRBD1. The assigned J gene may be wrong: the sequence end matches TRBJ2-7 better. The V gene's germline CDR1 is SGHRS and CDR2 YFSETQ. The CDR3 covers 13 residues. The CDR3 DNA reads TGCGCCAGCAGCTTGGGCGGACAGGACGAGCAGTACTTC. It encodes CASSLGGQDEQYF.

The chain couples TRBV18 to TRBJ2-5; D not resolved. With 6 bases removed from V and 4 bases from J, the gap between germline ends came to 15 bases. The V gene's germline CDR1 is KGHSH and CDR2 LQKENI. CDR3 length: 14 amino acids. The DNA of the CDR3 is TGTGCCAGCTCCACCGGGTACACCTCAGAGACCCAGTACTTC. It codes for CASSTGYTSETQYF.

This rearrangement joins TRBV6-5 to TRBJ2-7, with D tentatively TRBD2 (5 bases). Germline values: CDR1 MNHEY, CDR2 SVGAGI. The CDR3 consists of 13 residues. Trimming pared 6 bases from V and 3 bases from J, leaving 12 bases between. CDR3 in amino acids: CASRGFGDYEQYF. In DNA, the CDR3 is TGTGCCAGCAGAGGTTTCGGGGACTACGAGCAGTACTTC.

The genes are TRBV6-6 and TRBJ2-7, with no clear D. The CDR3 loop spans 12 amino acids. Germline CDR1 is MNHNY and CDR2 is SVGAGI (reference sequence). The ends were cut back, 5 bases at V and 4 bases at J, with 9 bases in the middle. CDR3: CASSAASYEQYF. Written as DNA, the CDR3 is TGTGCCAGCAGTGCCGCGAGTTACGAGCAGTACTTC.